These 8 T cell receptor beta chains were sequenced from one sample in a study of identical twins. MiXCR was run by TCRdb on the 5' RACE reads, yielding one entry per CDR3 protein. In the table there are roughly 1,500,000 distinct CDR3 sequences, about 31% of which are singletons. The material sequenced was cord blood. The receptors originated from a newborn girl in good health.

This clonotype was detected only a few times. The chain carries TRBV3-1 and TRBJ2-7, with D hard to call. Germline-derived CDR1 and CDR2 are LGHDT and YNNKEL (reference sequence). V was trimmed by 0 bases and J by 6 bases, leaving 6 bases between them. CDR3 length: 12 amino acids. This chain's CDR3 is CASSQESSEQYF. CDR3 DNA sequence: TGTGCCAGCAGCCAAGAATCATCCGAGCAGTACTTC.

With respect to this clonotype: One end of the junction varies from germline; a read error may be responsible. The rearrangement joins TRBV20-1 to TRBJ2-1; possibly TRBD1 or TRBD2 for D (5 bases each). The CDR3 runs 16 residues. CDR1 and CDR2 (germline): DFQATT, SNEGSKA (reference sequence). CDR3 amino acids: CSARGGAAQDFNQQFF. The CDR3 nucleotides read TGCAGTGCTAGAGGAGGGGCGGCACAAGATTTCAATCAGCAGTTCTTC.

The chain joins TRBV13 to TRBJ2-5; possibly TRBD1 for D (5 bases). The CDR3 spans 17 residues. V was trimmed by 0 bases and J by 1 base, leaving 15 bases between them. The germline CDR1 and CDR2 sequences are PRHDT and FYEKMQ (reference sequence). The CDR3 DNA reads TGTGCCAGCAGCTTAGGCCATGGGGCACGGGCCCAAGAGACCCAGTACTTC. Protein sequence: CASSLGHGARAQETQYF.

This chain joins TRBV3-1 and TRBJ2-7, with 10 bases aligning to TRBD2. The V and J ends lost 3 bases and 0 bases, in that order; junction bases with no gene match: 8. Germline assignment: CDR1 LGHDT and CDR2 YNNKEL (reference sequence). The CDR3 loop spans 17 amino acids. CDR3 region: CASSHPGTSASSYEQYF. The CDR3 DNA reads as TGTGCCAGCAGCCATCCCGGGACTAGCGCCAGCTCCTACGAGCAGTACTTC.

The gene calls are TRBV11-2 and TRBJ1-6; perhaps TRBD1 as D (5 bases). CDR1 and CDR2 (germline): SGHAT, FQNNGV. Trimming left V 1 base short and J 10 bases short, with 14 bases between. The CDR3 consists of 15 residues. CDR3 DNA sequence: TGTGCCAGCAGCTTAGGGGGCCGGGGGGACTCACCCCTCCACTTT. The encoded protein is CASSLGGRGDSPLHF.

This clonotype was detected many times. This chain joins TRBV24-1 and TRBJ1-2; no definite D call. This CDR3 contains 11 residues. The germline CDR1 and CDR2 sequences are KGHDR and SFDVKD. V was pared by 3 bases and J by 3 bases, with 1 base between. The CDR3 region is CATSDHYGYTF. The CDR3 nucleotides read TGTGCCACCAGTGATCACTATGGCTACACCTTC.

This clonotype was detected only a few times. The rearrangement uses TRBV9 and TRBJ1-4; no clear D gene. This CDR3 spans 15 amino acids. The ends were cut back, 1 base at V and 0 bases at J, with 7 bases in the middle. Germline CDR1 reads SGDLS; CDR2 reads YYNGEE. For the CDR3, the DNA is TGTGCCAGCAGCGTAAGCCCGGCAACTAATGAAAAACTGTTTTTT. Encoded protein: CASSVSPATNEKLFF.

The chain uses TRBV5-1 and TRBJ1-5; D not certain. Germline V gene lookup returns CDR1 SGHRS and CDR2 YFSETQ. CDR3 length: 15 residues. Trimming left V 6 bases short and J 2 bases short, with 15 bases between. The CDR3 loop reads CASKGEGAGNQPQHF. The DNA of the CDR3 is TGCGCCAGCAAGGGAGAGGGCGCAGGCAATCAGCCCCAGCATTTT.